Listed here are 23 T cell receptor beta chains from one sample, sequenced in a study of T cell responses to AZD1222 COVID-19 vaccine. Produced via immunoSEQ multiplex PCR; TCRdb's table is partial and in-frame only. The top ten hold roughly 2.4% of the sample, which has 90,000 to 150,000 clones, about nine tenths seen once. The specimen was peripheral blood, collected on day 0 of AZD1222 vaccination. The receptors were sampled from an adult in good health.

The chain has TRBV28 and TRBJ1-2; TRBD1 might be the D (6 bases). This CDR3 contains 14 residues. CDR1 and CDR2 (germline): MDHEN, SYDVKM. Trimming pared 6 bases from V and 0 bases from J, leaving 11 bases between. CDR3 in DNA: TGTGCCAGCAGACAGGACAGTCCTAACTATGGCTACACCTTC. It translates to CASRQDSPNYGYTF.

This clone was detected only once. The V and J genes are TRBV5-1 and TRBJ2-7; 8 positions match TRBD2. This CDR3 is built from 15 residues. With V trimmed by 4 bases and J by 0 bases, 6 bases remained unmatched. Germline V gene lookup returns CDR1 SGHRS and CDR2 YFSETQ. CDR3 protein: CASSRESGSSYEQYF. CDR3 nucleotide sequence: TGCGCCAGCAGCCGAGAAAGCGGGAGCTCCTACGAGCAGTACTTC.

The V gene is TRBV28, the J gene TRBJ1-5; D is possibly TRBD1 (6 bases). Germline-derived CDR1 and CDR2 are MDHEN and SYDVKM. V lost 7 bases, J lost 2 bases, and 18 bases lay in between. This CDR3 contains 16 residues. CDR3 DNA: TGTGCCAGCAATCCCCCGGGGGCGCAGGGCAATCAGCCCCAGCATTTT. It specifies CASNPPGAQGNQPQHF. Together with reference TRBV28 and TRBJ1-5, the CDR3 gives the full variable domain: DVKVTQSSRYLVKRTGEKVFLECVQDMDHENMFWYRQDPGLGLRLIYFSYDVKMKEKGDIPEGYSVSREKKERFSLILESASTNQTSMYLCASNPPGAQGNQPQHFGDGTRLSIL.

The CDR3 region is CASSPTRLPGGGYTF. The CDR3 DNA reads TGTGCCAGCAGTCCGACTCGGTTACCGGGGGGTGGCTACACCTTC. The chain combines TRBV7-8 with TRBJ1-2; possible D gene TRBD1, 5 bases. The germline V gene encodes CDR1 SGHVS and CDR2 FQNEAQ. The CDR3 totals 15 residues. V was pared by 6 bases and J by 7 bases, with 21 bases between.

V usage is TRBV27 and J usage is TRBJ1-2; possibly TRBD1 for D (6 bases). Germline V lookup: CDR1 MNHEY, CDR2 SMNVEV (reference sequence). The V and J ends lost 6 bases and 0 bases respectively, with 14 bases between them. The CDR3 is 15 amino acids. CDR3 nucleotides: TGTGCCAGCAGCCAGGGGCAGGTTCCTAACTATGGCTACACCTTC. Translated, it gives CASSQGQVPNYGYTF.

The chain employs TRBV11-2 and TRBJ1-1, with D uncertain. The CDR3 has 15 residues. The germline V gene encodes CDR1 SGHAT and CDR2 FQNNGV. V lost 1 base and J lost 1, with 10 bases in between. DNA for the CDR3: TGTGCCAGCAGCTTAGTTATGACACCGAACACTGAAGCTTTCTTT. Protein sequence: CASSLVMTPNTEAFF.

The J gene is TRBJ2-7, the V gene TRBV18; perhaps TRBD2 as D (6 bases). The CDR3 extends over 14 amino acids. V lost 6 bases and J lost 2, with 14 bases in between. Germline assignment: CDR1 KGHSH and CDR2 LQKENI. The CDR3 coding sequence is TGTGCCAGCTCGCTGGGGACTCCCGCCTACGAGCAGTACTTC. It is translated as CASSLGTPAYEQYF.

The rearrangement joins TRBV5-1 to TRBJ1-2; TRBD1 matches 7 bases. The CDR3 covers 13 residues. Germline V CDR1 and CDR2: SGHRS, YFSETQ. V lost 4 bases and J lost 8; bases outside the gene matches: 8. CDR3 protein: CASSPDRVGGYTF. The DNA of the CDR3 is TGCGCCAGCAGCCCCGACAGGGTCGGGGGCTACACCTTC.

The chain uses TRBV6-5 and TRBJ1-6; no clear D gene. V gave up 11 bases and J gave up 7 bases, with 12 bases separating them. The length of the CDR3 is 12 residues. The V gene's germline CDR1 is MNHEY and CDR2 SVGAGI. The CDR3 bases are TGTGCCGTAGGTGCCCACAATTCACCCCTCCACTTT. Amino acid sequence: CAVGAHNSPLHF.

This chain connects TRBV19 to TRBJ2-7; D is uncertain. This CDR3 region has 15 residues. The V gene lost 3 bases and the J gene lost 0 bases, with 12 bases spanning the gap. In germline, CDR1 is LNHDA, CDR2 SQIVND (reference sequence). CDR3 amino acids: CASSIREAGSYEQYF. CDR3 nucleotide sequence: TGTGCCAGTAGTATCCGCGAGGCCGGCTCCTACGAGCAGTACTTC.

In this sample, this clone turned up once. This chain joins TRBV28 and TRBJ1-1; no clear D gene. V lost 3 bases and J lost 2, with 10 bases in between. The CDR3 is 14 residues long. Germline CDR1 reads MDHEN; CDR2 reads SYDVKM. The CDR3 DNA is TGTGCCAGCAGTTTCCCACAGACAAACACTGAAGCTTTCTTT. Translating it yields CASSFPQTNTEAFF. The entire variable domain, with the rest obtained from reference TRBV28 and TRBJ1-1, is as follows: DVKVTQSSRYLVKRTGEKVFLECVQDMDHENMFWYRQDPGLGLRLIYFSYDVKMKEKGDIPEGYSVSREKKERFSLILESASTNQTSMYLCASSFPQTNTEAFFGQGTRLTVV.

The CDR3 DNA follows: TGTGCCACCAGACAGGACTATAATTCACCCCTCCACTTT. Translation gives CATRQDYNSPLHF. This sequence joins TRBV15 and TRBJ1-6; maybe TRBD1 (5 bases). The CDR3 has 13 amino acids. The V end lost 6 bases, the J end lost 3 bases, and 6 bases lay between the germline ends. In germline, CDR1 is LNHNV, CDR2 YYDKDF (reference sequence). The full variable domain, with the rest looked up from reference TRBV15 and TRBJ1-6, is DAMVIQNPRYQVTQFGKPVTLSCSQTLNHNVMYWYQQKSSQAPKLLFHYYDKDFNNEADTPDNFQSRRPNTSFCFLDIRSPGLGDTAMYLCATRQDYNSPLHFGNGTRLTVT.

This chain links TRBV23-1 with TRBJ2-1; no reliable D call. TRBV23-1 is reported as an ORF; its role is uncertain. This CDR3 comprises 16 residues. V was cut by 0 bases and J by 1 base, with 10 bases left in between. CDR3 sequence: CASSQSMGNSYNEQFF. CDR3 sequence (DNA): TGCGCCAGCAGTCAATCGATGGGAAATTCCTACAATGAGCAGTTCTTC.

V usage is TRBV5-4 and J usage is TRBJ1-1; D is unresolved. The CDR3 is 12 residues long. The germline V and J ends were trimmed by 3 bases and 3 bases, with 6 bases remaining between them. CDR1 SGHNT and CDR2 YYREEE come from the germline V gene (reference sequence). The CDR3 DNA follows: TGTGCCAGCAGCTCGCTCGACACTGAAGCTTTCTTT. As protein: CASSSLDTEAFF.

This chain joins TRBV27 and TRBJ2-7, with TRBD2 identical over 7 bases. Germline V gene data show CDR1 as MNHEY and CDR2 as SMNVEV (reference sequence). The CDR3 totals 14 residues. V trimming: 3 bases; J trimming: 0 bases; junction bases outside the gene matches: 2. The CDR3 DNA follows: TGTGCCAGCAGTTTTGCTAGCGGCTCCTACGAGCAGTACTTC. Translating gives CASSFASGSYEQYF.

The rearrangement joins TRBV18 to TRBJ1-3, with D perhaps TRBD1 (5 bases). The V gene lost 0 bases and the J gene lost 0 bases, with 12 bases spanning the gap. Germline values: CDR1 KGHSH, CDR2 LQKENI. There are 17 residues in the CDR3. The CDR3: CASSPPRGPRSGNTIYF. In DNA, the CDR3 is TGTGCCAGCTCACCACCGAGGGGACCGCGCTCTGGAAACACCATATATTTT.

The chain links TRBV14 to TRBJ1-2, with no clear D. Germline CDR1 reads SGHDN; CDR2 reads FVKESK. The CDR3 contains 14 residues. V was trimmed by 6 bases and J by 6 bases, leaving 17 bases between them. CDR3 protein: CASSRIGLSDGYTF. The CDR3 DNA sequence: TGTGCCAGCAGTCGGATCGGACTATCGGATGGCTACACCTTC.

The CDR3 nucleotides read TGTGCCAGCCGGGGAGGGAGGACCCTCCACTTT. This codes for CASRGGRTLHF. The gene calls are TRBV3-1 (or the pseudogene TRBV3-2) and TRBJ1-6; no reliable D call. V was cut by 8 bases and J by 14 bases, with 13 bases left in between. Germline values: CDR1 LGHDT, CDR2 YNNKEL (reference sequence). This CDR3 comprises 11 residues.

This clone was picked up one time. The chain carries TRBV19 and TRBJ1-1; the match to TRBD1 covers 7 bases. V gave up 3 bases and J gave up 9 bases; unmatched junction bases: 7. The CDR3 length is 13 residues. Germline loops: CDR1 LNHDA, CDR2 SQIVND (reference sequence). CDR3 bases: TGTGCCAGTAGTATGGTTGACAGGGTAAAAGCTTTCTTT. As protein: CASSMVDRVKAFF. The complete variable domain, with remaining parts taken from reference TRBV19 and TRBJ1-1, reads DGGITQSPKYLFRKEGQNVTLSCEQNLNHDAMYWYRQDPGQGLRLIYYSQIVNDFQKGDIAEGYSVSREKKESFPLTVTSAQKNPTAFYLCASSMVDRVKAFFGQGTRLTVV.

This sequence joins TRBV2 and TRBJ1-6; D perhaps matches TRBD1 (5 bases). There are 13 residues in the CDR3. Germline CDR1 reads SNHLY; CDR2 reads FYNNEI. With 8 bases removed from V and 8 bases from J, the gap between germline ends came to 13 bases. CDR3 residues: CASLRQGDSPLHF. CDR3 nucleotides: TGTGCCAGCCTCCGGCAGGGTGATTCACCCCTCCACTTT.

The J gene is TRBJ2-2, the V gene TRBV15; 9 bases fit TRBD1. Germline CDR1 is LNHNV and CDR2 is YYDKDF (reference sequence). Trimming took 1 base from V and 3 from J; bases not matched to a gene: 9. This CDR3 has 18 residues. The CDR3 sequence is CATSRAPWDREDTGELFF. CDR3 nucleotide sequence: TGTGCCACCAGCAGAGCTCCTTGGGACAGGGAGGACACCGGGGAGCTGTTTTTT.

In this sample, this clone turned up once. The rearrangement uses TRBV10-2 and TRBJ2-6; D unclear. V dropped 3 bases and J dropped 2 bases, with 11 bases sitting between them. Germline V gives CDR1 WSHSY, CDR2 SAAADI. The CDR3 consists of 16 residues. CDR3 sequence reads: CASSELGETGANVLTF. CDR3 DNA: TGCGCCAGCAGTGAATTGGGTGAGACTGGGGCCAACGTCCTGACTTTC.

The gene calls are TRBV4-1 and TRBJ2-7; no definite D call. V lost 0 bases, J lost 2 bases, and 11 bases lay in between. Germline V CDR1 and CDR2: MGHRA, YSYEKL. This CDR3 is 15 amino acids long. CDR3 sequence reads: CASSQDRAATYEQYF. DNA for the CDR3: TGCGCCAGCAGCCAAGATAGGGCGGCTACCTACGAGCAGTACTTC.